This T cell receptor beta chain was captured in a study of response to subunit inactivated influenza vaccine (dated by TCRdb to the late 2010s). Turning to the overall study: Deep quantitative profiling of the T cell receptor repertoire was used in the study to follow responses to a trivalent subunit inactivated influenza vaccine. The paper's findings and limits, for the study overall: The authors proposed that each seasonal influenza vaccination may bring in only a limited number of new T cells.

In its sample, this clonotype was seen a few times. Its antigen target is currently unknown. At one end, the junction sequence differs from germline, possibly due to a read error. To prepare the library, RT-PCR was applied. Data came from an Illumina HiSeq 2500. Clones were called with MiXCR by TCRdb after fastp trimmed the public reads at Q25, and only in-frame beta chains were retained. All rows with the same CDR3 protein become a single entry with the most common DNA and genes. The sample yields 500,000 to 600,000 distinct CDR3 sequences; less than 10% were counted once. About an eighth of the sample comes from the top ten. The input for sequencing was PBMCs from blood, taken less than 30 months after vaccination. This receptor was identified in a man aged 50-75 years who received an inactivated influenza vaccine. Donor details come from another sample of the same person, matched by shared clones.

The nucleotides read TGCTGTGCTAGAGTGGGGACTAGCGGGACAGTAGATACGCAGTATTTT. Its product reads: CCARVGTSGTVDTQYF. The rearranged chain carries TRBV20-1 and TRBJ2-3, with TRBD2 identical over 13 junction bases. CDR1 and CDR2 (DFQATT, SNEGSKA) derive from the germline V gene (reference sequence). The CDR3, from cysteine to phenylalanine, totals 16 residues. Just the 48-base CDR3 DNA is kept, in frame starting at base 1.